The text below deals with one T cell receptor (beta chain). This sample was included in a study of blood T cells in healthy people across ages. Study information: The capture of about one barcoded beta molecule per two T cells was achieved by template switching.

A J-beta primer mix and a sample-barcoded 5' primer were used in a second PCR of roughly 7 to 12 cycles. TCRdb reprocessed the 5' RACE reads with MiXCR, giving one entry per CDR3 protein. The sample records about 640,000 distinct CDR3 sequences, about 54% being singletons. In germline, CDR1 is MDHEN, CDR2 SYDVKM. V lost 3 bases and J lost 5, with 16 bases in between. This CDR3 spans 15 amino acids. The TCR originated in a man aged 55 to 70 in good health. V gene TRBV28 combines with J gene TRBJ2-5; D gene unclear. The specimen sequenced was blood. The CDR3 region is CASSFPGLGIETQYF. In DNA, the CDR3 is TGTGCCAGCAGTTTCCCGGGTCTGGGCATCGAGACCCAGTACTTC.